The TCR beta chain described here comes from a study of cytomegalovirus exposure and HLA in healthy donors. The PCR contained 60 Vbeta and 13 Jbeta primers. This table comes from immunoSEQ multiplex PCR, and its TCRdb copy is limited to in-frame clones, with some not included. The repertoire has about 190,000 clones, 80% to 85% of them found once; the top ten carry 6.3%. The CDR3 consists of 16 residues. With V trimmed by 5 bases and J by 9 bases, 16 bases remained unmatched. The germline V gene encodes CDR1 SEHNR and CDR2 FQNEAQ (reference sequence). This chain uses TRBV7-9 with TRBJ1-5; 7 bases align to TRBD1. Sequenced sample: PBMCs. This sequence originates from a man aged 35 to 55 in good health and CMV-seropositive. CDR3 in DNA: TGTGCCAGCAGCATAGGGACAGTGCCAGGGTCGGGGCCCCAGCATTTT. This sequence encodes CASSIGTVPGSGPQHF.